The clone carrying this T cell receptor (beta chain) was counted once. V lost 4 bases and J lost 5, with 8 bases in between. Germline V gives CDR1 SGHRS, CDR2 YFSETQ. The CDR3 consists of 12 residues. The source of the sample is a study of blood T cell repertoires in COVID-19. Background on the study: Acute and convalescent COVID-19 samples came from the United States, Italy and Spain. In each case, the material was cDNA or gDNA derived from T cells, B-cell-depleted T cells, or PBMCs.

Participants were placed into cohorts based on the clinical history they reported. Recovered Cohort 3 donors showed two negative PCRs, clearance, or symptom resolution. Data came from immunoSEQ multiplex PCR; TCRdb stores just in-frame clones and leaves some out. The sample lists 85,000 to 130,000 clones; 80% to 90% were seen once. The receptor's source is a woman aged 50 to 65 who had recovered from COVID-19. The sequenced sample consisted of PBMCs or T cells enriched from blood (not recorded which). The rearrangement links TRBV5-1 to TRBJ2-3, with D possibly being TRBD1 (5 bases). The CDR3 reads CASSPGLDTQYF. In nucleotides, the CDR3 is TGCGCCAGCAGCCCAGGGTTAGATACGCAGTATTTT.